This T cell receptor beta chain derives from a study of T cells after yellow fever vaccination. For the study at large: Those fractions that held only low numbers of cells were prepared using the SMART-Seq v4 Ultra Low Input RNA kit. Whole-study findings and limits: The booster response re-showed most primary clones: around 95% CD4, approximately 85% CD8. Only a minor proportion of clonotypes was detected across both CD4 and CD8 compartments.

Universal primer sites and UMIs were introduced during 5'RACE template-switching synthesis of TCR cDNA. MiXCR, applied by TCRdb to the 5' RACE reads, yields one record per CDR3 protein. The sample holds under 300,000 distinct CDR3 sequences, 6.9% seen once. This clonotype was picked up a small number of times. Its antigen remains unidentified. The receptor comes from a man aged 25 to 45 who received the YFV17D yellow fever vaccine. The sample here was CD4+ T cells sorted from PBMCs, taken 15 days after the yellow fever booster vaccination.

The CDR3 nucleotides read TGCAGTGCTAGCCCCGGACTAGTTACTTACAATGAGCAGTTCTTC. It translates to CSASPGLVTYNEQFF. The chain links TRBV20-1 to TRBJ2-1; TRBD2 matches at 7 bases. Germline trimming cut 3 bases from V and 4 bases from J; bases unmatched to any gene: 9. From germline, CDR1 is DFQATT and CDR2 SNEGSKA (reference sequence). This CDR3 has 15 amino acids.